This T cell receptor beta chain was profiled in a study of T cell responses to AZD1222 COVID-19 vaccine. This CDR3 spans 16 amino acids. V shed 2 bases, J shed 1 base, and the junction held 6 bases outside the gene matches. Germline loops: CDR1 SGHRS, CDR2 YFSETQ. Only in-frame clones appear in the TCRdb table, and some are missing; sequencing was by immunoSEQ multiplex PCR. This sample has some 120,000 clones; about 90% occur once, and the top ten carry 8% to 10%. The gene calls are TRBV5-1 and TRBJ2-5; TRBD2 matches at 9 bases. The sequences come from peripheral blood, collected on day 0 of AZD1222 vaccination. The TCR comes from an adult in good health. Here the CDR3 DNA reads TGCGCCAGCAGCTTAATCAGCGGGAGGCTCCAAGAGACCCAGTACTTC. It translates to CASSLISGRLQETQYF.